Following are 31 T cell receptor beta chains from one sample sequenced in a study of blood T cell repertoires in COVID-19. Sequencing was performed with immunoSEQ multiplex PCR; in TCRdb, only in-frame clones are kept and a portion is missing. Altogether tens of thousands of clones are present, around 90% being singletons, with the ten largest covering under 35%. Source material: peripheral blood. These receptors all come from a woman aged 80 or older with acute or convalescent COVID-19.

V and J are TRBV2 and TRBJ2-7; perhaps TRBD1 as D (6 bases). Germline values: CDR1 SNHLY, CDR2 FYNNEI. The V and J ends lost 2 bases and 2 bases respectively, with 10 bases between them. The CDR3 is 14 amino acids. The chain's CDR3 is CASSEKQGAYEQYF. The DNA for the CDR3 is TGTGCCAGCAGTGAAAAACAGGGAGCCTACGAGCAGTACTTC.

The rearrangement uses TRBV3-1 (or the pseudogene TRBV3-2) and TRBJ1-2, with no clear D. The CDR3 extends over 14 amino acids. The germline V gene has CDR1 LGHDT and CDR2 YNNKEL (reference sequence). The V end was cut by 3 bases, the J end by 4 bases, with 12 bases between. This CDR3 reads CASSHTTEGYGYTF. The DNA of the CDR3 is TGTGCCAGCAGCCATACTACCGAGGGCTATGGCTACACCTTC.

The CDR3 DNA sequence: TGTGCCAGCTCGGCGACAGGGATGGATTCACCCCTCCACTTT. This encodes CASSATGMDSPLHF. V is TRBV18 and J is TRBJ1-6; 7 positions agree with TRBD1. The germline V gene has CDR1 KGHSH and CDR2 LQKENI. CDR3 length: 14 amino acids. Trimming took 6 bases from V and 8 from J; bases not matched to a gene: 7.

The CDR3 sequence is CASSEARGGTGYTF. Written as DNA, the CDR3 is TGTGCCAGCAGTGAAGCAAGGGGGGGGACTGGCTACACCTTC. This sequence joins TRBV6-1 and TRBJ1-2, with D possibly TRBD1 on 6 matching bases. Germline V gene sequence: CDR1 MNHNS, CDR2 SASEGT. The CDR3 is 14 residues long. With 0 bases removed from V and 7 bases from J, the gap between germline ends came to 12 bases.

The V and J genes are TRBV28 and TRBJ1-1; D unclear. The CDR3 sequence is 13 residues long. The germline CDR1 and CDR2 sequences are MDHEN and SYDVKM. Trimming shortened V by 4 bases and J by 4 bases, and 10 bases separated the two germline ends. The CDR3 reads CASSSRGFTEAFF. CDR3 coding DNA: TGTGCCAGCAGTTCCCGGGGTTTCACTGAAGCTTTCTTT.

The chain has TRBV5-1 and TRBJ1-2; 8 bases fit TRBD1. V dropped 3 bases and J dropped 8; count of bases not matched to a gene: 12. The CDR3 loop spans 15 amino acids. Germline V gene lookup returns CDR1 SGHRS and CDR2 YFSETQ. Here the CDR3 DNA reads TGCGCCAGCAGCTCAGGACAGGGACTTGCAAACGGCTACACCTTC. Its protein product is CASSSGQGLANGYTF.

The chain uses TRBV12-2 and TRBJ2-7; the D segment call TRBD1 is taken from the table without a DNA check. TRBV12-2 is an annotated pseudogene. The CDR3 extends over 17 amino acids. The CDR3 here is CASRSWVDTDIPYEQYV. CDR3 DNA: TGTGCAAGTCGCTCGTGGGTGGACACTGACATTCCCTACGAGCAGTACGTC.

The chain is built from TRBV18 and TRBJ1-3; TRBD1 aligns across 9 bases. Germline V lookup: CDR1 KGHSH, CDR2 LQKENI. V lost 3 bases, J lost 0 bases, and 0 bases stayed unmatched. There are 15 residues in the CDR3. CDR3 coding DNA: TGTGCCAGCTCACCGGGACAGGGCTCTGGAAACACCATATATTTT. Its translation is CASSPGQGSGNTIYF.

This chain connects TRBV5-1 to TRBJ1-1; D gene ambiguous. Per the germline V gene, CDR1 is SGHRS and CDR2 is YFSETQ. The CDR3 is 14 residues long. V lost 5 bases to trimming and J lost 0 bases, with 11 bases between them. CDR3 residues: CASRSDTLNTEAFF. CDR3 nucleotide sequence: TGCGCCAGCAGATCCGACACCCTGAACACTGAAGCTTTCTTT.

This chain links TRBV5-5 with TRBJ2-3; possible D gene TRBD2, 5 bases. CDR3 size: 15 residues. V was pared by 4 bases and J by 0 bases, with 12 bases between. Germline CDR1 reads SGHKS; CDR2 reads YYEKEE (reference sequence). The CDR3 protein is CASSTLPGSTDTQYF. Written as DNA, the CDR3 is TGTGCCAGCAGCACATTGCCGGGGAGCACAGATACGCAGTATTTT.

This chain connects TRBV19 to TRBJ2-5, with D perhaps matching TRBD1 (6 bases). Germline CDR1 LNHDA, CDR2 SQIVND (reference sequence). V shed 5 bases and J shed 1 base, with 14 bases lying between them. This CDR3 spans 15 amino acids. CDR3 loop: CASSARTDLQETQYF. The CDR3 bases are TGTGCCAGTAGTGCACGGACAGACCTCCAAGAGACCCAGTACTTC.

The J gene is TRBJ2-5, the V gene TRBV18, with D unclear. V was pared by 6 bases and J by 4 bases, with 12 bases between. This CDR3 has 13 residues. Germline V gene sequence: CDR1 KGHSH, CDR2 LQKENI. CDR3 coding DNA: TGTGCCAGCTCCCCCGCGAGGCGAGAGACCCAGTACTTC. The encoded protein is CASSPARRETQYF.

The chain couples TRBV5-1 to TRBJ2-1, with 8 bases matching TRBD2. With 0 bases clipped from V and 7 bases from J, the junction kept 6 bases outside the gene matches. The CDR3 covers 15 residues. The germline V gene has CDR1 SGHRS and CDR2 YFSETQ. CDR3 protein: CASSLEAGGHNEQFF. DNA for the CDR3: TGCGCCAGCAGCTTGGAGGCGGGGGGCCATAATGAGCAGTTCTTC.

V gene TRBV3-1 (or the pseudogene TRBV3-2) combines with J gene TRBJ1-3; no clear D gene. CDR1 and CDR2 (germline): LGHDT, YNNKEL (reference sequence). V lost 7 bases and J 2 bases, leaving 12 bases between the germline ends. This CDR3 region has 14 residues. The CDR3 DNA reads as TGTGCCAGCACCTTCGGGAAGACTGGAAACACCATATATTTT. The encoded protein is CASTFGKTGNTIYF.

As to this clone: Other DNA sequences in the sample encode the same CDR3. The chain couples TRBV6-5 to TRBJ1-3; TRBD1 aligns across 7 bases. The length of the CDR3 is 13 residues. V lost 8 bases and J lost 4; bases outside the gene matches: 5. Germline CDR1 is MNHEY and CDR2 is SVGAGI. The DNA for the CDR3 is TGTGCCAGCCGACAGGGTTCGGGAAACACCATATATTTT. Its protein product is CASRQGSGNTIYF.

The chain uses TRBV5-4 and TRBJ2-7; TRBD1 matches at 7 bases. From germline, CDR1 is SGHNT and CDR2 YYREEE (reference sequence). V lost 4 bases to trimming and J lost 4 bases; unmatched junction nucleotides: 11. The CDR3 consists of 15 residues. The CDR3 here is CASSPAQGLRYEQYV. CDR3 nucleotides: TGTGCCAGCAGCCCGGCACAGGGGCTAAGATACGAGCAGTACGTC.

This clone was observed a few times. This chain links TRBV28 with TRBJ1-1; 9 nucleotides agree with TRBD1. CDR1 and CDR2 (germline): MDHEN, SYDVKM. V was pared by 6 bases and J by 3 bases, with 5 bases of the junction left unmatched. The CDR3 loop spans 14 amino acids. The CDR3 protein is CASSRTGVHTEAFF. DNA of the CDR3: TGTGCCAGCAGCAGGACAGGGGTCCACACTGAAGCTTTCTTT.

This clone is medium-sized within its sample. Here the CDR3 reads CASKYQGGSVQPQHF. For the CDR3, the DNA is TGTGCCAGCAAATATCAGGGGGGCTCTGTTCAGCCCCAGCATTTT. The chain joins TRBV6-5 to TRBJ1-5, with 7 bases that match TRBD1. CDR3 length: 15 residues. The V gene end was trimmed by 7 bases and the J gene end by 6 bases; junction bases not matched to a gene: 12. Germline loops: CDR1 MNHEY, CDR2 SVGAGI.

CDR3 sequence: CASRSFQSTDTQYF. The CDR3 nucleotides read TGCGCCAGCAGGAGTTTCCAAAGCACAGATACGCAGTATTTT. The chain carries TRBV10-1 and TRBJ2-3; D gene uncertain. This CDR3 region has 14 residues. Per the germline V gene, CDR1 is WNHNN and CDR2 is SYGVQD (reference sequence). V was cut by 6 bases and J by 0 bases, with 10 bases left in between.

The gene calls are TRBV2 and TRBJ2-5; D might be TRBD2 (6 bases). CDR1 is SNHLY, CDR2 FYNNEI, per germline. This CDR3 region has 14 residues. The germline V and J ends were trimmed by 2 bases and 5 bases, with 12 bases remaining between them. The CDR3 is CASSESASAETQYF. CDR3 coding DNA: TGTGCCAGCAGTGAATCGGCTAGCGCCGAGACCCAGTACTTC. Combining the CDR3 with reference TRBV2 and TRBJ2-5 gives the whole variable domain EPEVTQTPSHQVTQMGQEVILRCVPISNHLYFYWYRQILGQKVEFLVSFYNNEISEKSEIFDDQFSVERPDGSNFTLKIRSTKLEDSAMYFCASSESASAETQYFGPGTRLLVL.

The gene calls are TRBV19 and TRBJ2-1; possibly TRBD2 for D (5 bases). The V gene lost 1 base and the J gene lost 10 bases, with 14 bases spanning the gap. The CDR3 spans 14 residues. Germline V lookup: CDR1 LNHDA, CDR2 SQIVND (reference sequence). CDR3 sequence (DNA): TGTGCCAGTAGTATAGTAGGGCTAGCCCAAGAGCAGTTCTTC. Protein sequence: CASSIVGLAQEQFF.

The V call is TRBV6-5, the J call TRBJ1-2; 10 nucleotides line up with TRBD1. This CDR3 region has 14 residues. Trimming took 4 bases from V and 8 from J; bases not matched to a gene: 7. CDR1 MNHEY and CDR2 SVGAGI come from the germline V gene. In DNA form, the CDR3 reads TGTGCCAGCAGTTCAACGGGACAGGGGTACGGCTACACCTTC. It codes for CASSSTGQGYGYTF.

The chain links TRBV11-2 to TRBJ2-7; possibly TRBD1 for D (5 bases). Per the germline V gene, CDR1 is SGHAT and CDR2 is FQNNGV. V was clipped by 1 base and J by 2 bases, with 12 bases between them. The CDR3 is made up of 15 amino acids. The CDR3 DNA sequence: TGTGCCAGCAGCTTAGTAGACCAAGGGGCCTACGAGCAGTACTTC. Amino acid sequence: CASSLVDQGAYEQYF.

This sequence joins TRBV10-3 and TRBJ2-3, with TRBD2 identical over 12 bases. The CDR3 extends over 17 amino acids. Trimming at V came to 2 bases and at J to 2 bases, leaving 5 bases not matched to a gene. Germline V gene sequence: CDR1 ENHRY, CDR2 SYGVKD. The CDR3 sequence is CAISETLAGGNTDTQYF. DNA for the CDR3: TGTGCCATCAGTGAGACCCTAGCGGGGGGGAACACAGATACGCAGTATTTT.

This chain connects TRBV4-1 to TRBJ2-5; tentatively, D is TRBD2 (6 bases). The CDR3 has 14 residues. Germline-derived CDR1 and CDR2 are MGHRA and YSYEKL. V was shortened by 5 bases and J by 2 bases, with 12 bases between the two germline ends. The CDR3 DNA sequence: TGCGCCAGCAGCTTGGGCGGGGCTCAAGAGACCCAGTACTTC. The encoded protein is CASSLGGAQETQYF.

The gene calls are TRBV19 and TRBJ2-5, with TRBD2 matching 8 bases. Per the germline V gene, CDR1 is LNHDA and CDR2 is SQIVND (reference sequence). The CDR3 totals 17 residues. The V segment lost 8 bases and the J segment 5 bases; nucleotides outside the gene matches: 19. DNA of the CDR3: TGTGCCAGTGCCGCGGCGGGGGGACCATACCCCCCGGAGACCCAGTACTTC. It encodes CASAAAGGPYPPETQYF.

This chain links TRBV4-1 with TRBJ2-3; 15 bases fit TRBD2. CDR3 length: 18 residues. From germline, CDR1 is MGHRA and CDR2 YSYEKL. The ends lost 5 bases at V and 1 base at J; junction bases unmatched: 7. The CDR3 is CASSDRWTSGGGTDTQYF. CDR3 sequence (DNA): TGCGCCAGCAGCGACCGATGGACTAGCGGGGGGGGCACAGATACGCAGTATTTT.

V gene TRBV5-1 combines with J gene TRBJ1-2; TRBD1 matches 9 bases. The CDR3 extends over 13 amino acids. The germline V gene encodes CDR1 SGHRS and CDR2 YFSETQ. With 0 bases clipped from V and 8 bases from J, the junction kept 2 bases outside the gene matches. CDR3 bases: TGCGCCAGCAGCTTGGGACAGGGGGGCGGCTACACCTTC. This codes for CASSLGQGGGYTF. The variable domain in full, completed from reference TRBV5-1 and TRBJ1-2, reads KAGVTQTPRYLIKTRGQQVTLSCSPISGHRSVSWYQQTPGQGLQFLFEYFSETQRNKGNFPGRFSGRQFSNSRSEMNVSTLELGDSALYLCASSLGQGGGYTFGSGTRLTVV.

This clone was observed a single time. The gene calls are TRBV7-2 and TRBJ2-3; 11 bases are shared with TRBD2. J gave up 3 bases and V 0 bases, and 11 bases lay outside the gene matches. The CDR3 covers 19 residues. Germline V CDR1 and CDR2: SGHTA, FQGNSA. CDR3 region: CASSLAPRGSGGATDTQYF. CDR3 bases: TGTGCCAGCAGCTTAGCCCCCCGGGGTAGCGGGGGGGCGACAGATACGCAGTATTTT.

The chain carries TRBV5-1 and TRBJ2-1, with D perhaps TRBD1 (6 bases). Germline V gene sequence: CDR1 SGHRS, CDR2 YFSETQ. Deletions cut 3 bases from V and 8 bases from J, with 9 bases between. The CDR3 contains 12 residues. The CDR3 bases are TGCGCCAGCAGCTCACAGGGAGATGAGCAGTTCTTC. Protein product: CASSSQGDEQFF.

This clone has just one count. V gene TRBV3-1 (or the pseudogene TRBV3-2) combines with J gene TRBJ1-6, with a possible D match to TRBD1 (5 bases). The CDR3 extends over 16 amino acids. V lost 3 bases, J lost 5 bases, and 14 bases lay in between. CDR1 is LGHDT, CDR2 YNNKEL, per germline (reference sequence). Here the CDR3 DNA reads TGTGCCAGCAGCCAGAGGAAGGGGCAGGATAATTCACCCCTCCACTTT. Residues: CASSQRKGQDNSPLHF.